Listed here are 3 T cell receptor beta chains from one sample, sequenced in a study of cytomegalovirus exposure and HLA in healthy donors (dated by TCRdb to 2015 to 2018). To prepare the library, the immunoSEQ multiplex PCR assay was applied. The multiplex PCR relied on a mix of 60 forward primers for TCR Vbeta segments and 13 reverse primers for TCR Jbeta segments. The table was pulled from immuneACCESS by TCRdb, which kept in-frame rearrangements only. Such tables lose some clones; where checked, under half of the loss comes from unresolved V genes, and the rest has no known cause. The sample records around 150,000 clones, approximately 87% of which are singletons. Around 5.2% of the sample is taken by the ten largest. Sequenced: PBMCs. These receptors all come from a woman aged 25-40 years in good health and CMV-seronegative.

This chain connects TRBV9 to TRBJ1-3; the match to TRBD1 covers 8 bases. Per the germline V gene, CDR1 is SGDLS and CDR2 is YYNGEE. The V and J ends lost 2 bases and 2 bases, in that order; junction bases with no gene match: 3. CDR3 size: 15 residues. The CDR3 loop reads CASSVDRGPGNTIYF. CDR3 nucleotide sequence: TGTGCCAGCAGCGTTGACAGGGGACCTGGAAACACCATATATTTT.

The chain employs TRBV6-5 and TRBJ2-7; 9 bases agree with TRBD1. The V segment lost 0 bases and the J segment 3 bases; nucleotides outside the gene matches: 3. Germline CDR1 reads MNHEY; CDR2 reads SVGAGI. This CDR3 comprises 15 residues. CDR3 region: CASSYSDRGRYEQYF. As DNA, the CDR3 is TGTGCCAGCAGTTACTCGGACAGGGGACGCTACGAGCAGTACTTC.

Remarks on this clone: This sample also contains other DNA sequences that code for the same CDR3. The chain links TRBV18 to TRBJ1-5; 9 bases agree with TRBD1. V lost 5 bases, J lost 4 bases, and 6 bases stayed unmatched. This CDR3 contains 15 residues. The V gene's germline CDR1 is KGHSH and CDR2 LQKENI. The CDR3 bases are TGTGCCAGCTCAGCACAGGGGGCGCCTAATCAGCCCCAGCATTTT. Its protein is CASSAQGAPNQPQHF.